These 26 T cell receptor beta chains were all obtained from the same sample, sequenced in a study of regulatory T cells in long-lasting Graves disease. Sample time point: newly diagnosed GD, antithyroid drugs for less than 3 months. Scientists built the TCR library using RNA that was extracted from PBMCs. Researchers made TCR beta libraries by using iRepertoire HTBI primers and running Arm-PCR on CDR3 regions. Each CDR3 protein gets one entry after TCRdb re-called the multiplex PCR reads with MiXCR. The data hold about 370,000 distinct CDR3 sequences, with roughly 15% observed a single time. Sequenced material: peripheral blood mononuclear cells (PBMCs), taken at new diagnosis, from a patient treated with antithyroid drugs. These receptors were collected from a female donor with Graves disease.

This clonotype appeared many times. The chain has TRBV28 and TRBJ2-5, with 13 bases aligning to TRBD2. CDR3 length: 18 amino acids. V was clipped by 5 bases and J by 5 bases; unmatched bases: 14. Germline CDR1 MDHEN, CDR2 SYDVKM. CDR3 sequence (DNA): TGTGCCAGCAGTCTAACTTTTATCGGACTAGCGGGAGTGGAGACCCAGTACTTC. It is translated as CASSLTFIGLAGVETQYF.

In this sample, this clonotype turned up a few times. The rearrangement uses TRBV27 and TRBJ1-6, with 8 bases that match TRBD1. The CDR3 has 16 amino acids. CDR1 is MNHEY and CDR2 is SMNVEV in the germline V gene (reference sequence). The V and J ends lost 3 bases and 7 bases, in that order; junction bases with no gene match: 8. DNA for the CDR3: TGTGCCAGCAGTTTTTCCCCTGGGACAGGCAATTCACCCCTCCACTTT. It yields the protein CASSFSPGTGNSPLHF.

This clonotype was detected many times. This rearrangement joins TRBV7-9 to TRBJ1-2, with TRBD1 as a possible D gene (6 bases). The V gene's germline CDR1 is SEHNR and CDR2 FQNEAQ (reference sequence). The CDR3 spans 12 residues. The V and J ends lost 11 bases and 5 bases respectively, with 15 bases between them. CDR3 coding DNA: TGTGCCCAAGGGGGGCCCGGGTATGGCTACACCTTC. This gives the protein CAQGGPGYGYTF.

The chain uses TRBV14 and TRBJ1-1, with D hard to call. The CDR3 length is 18 residues. The germline gives CDR1 SGHDN, CDR2 FVKESK. The V and J ends lost 4 bases and 0 bases respectively, with 21 bases between them. CDR3 residues: CASSPGWGGRKMNTEAFF. CDR3 DNA sequence: TGTGCCAGCAGCCCAGGCTGGGGAGGACGGAAAATGAACACTGAAGCTTTCTTT.

This clonotype was seen ten or more times. The V call is TRBV15, the J call TRBJ1-5; the match to TRBD1 covers 9 bases. J was trimmed by 3 bases and V by 5 bases; bases with no gene match: 5. CDR1 is LNHNV, CDR2 YYDKDF, per germline (reference sequence). This CDR3 region has 15 residues. The CDR3 DNA sequence: TGTGCCACCAGCGAAGGGACAGGGTACAATCAGCCCCAGCATTTT. It yields the protein CATSEGTGYNQPQHF.

This clonotype was seen repeatedly, ten times or more. The V gene is TRBV27, the J gene TRBJ2-7, with D uncertain. CDR3 length equals 13 residues. Germline V gene sequence: CDR1 MNHEY, CDR2 SMNVEV (reference sequence). Trimming removed 3 bases at V and 2 bases at J, with 8 bases between. The CDR3 region is CASSLGFPYEQYF. The CDR3 DNA follows: TGTGCCAGCAGTTTGGGTTTCCCCTACGAGCAGTACTTC.

This clonotype was seen only a few times. With a much larger clone just one base away, this may be a read error. The V and J genes are TRBV6-1 and TRBJ1-1, with TRBD1 identical over 10 bases. In germline, CDR1 is MNHNS, CDR2 SASEGT. This CDR3 region has 16 residues. The V gene end was trimmed by 6 bases and the J gene end by 2 bases; junction bases not matched to a gene: 9. CDR3 in DNA: TGTGCCAGCAGGTCAAGACAGGGGGCTACCAACACTGAAGCTTTCTTT. This gives the protein CASRSRQGATNTEAFF.

This clonotype came up many times. The gene calls are TRBV6-1 and TRBJ1-2; D perhaps matches TRBD1 (5 bases). Germline V gene lookup returns CDR1 MNHNS and CDR2 SASEGT. CDR3 length: 15 residues. V shed 5 bases and J shed 1 base, with 14 bases lying between them. The CDR3 region has the DNA TGTGCCAGCAGTCGTACTTTCAGGGTTAACTATGGCTACACCTTC. It specifies CASSRTFRVNYGYTF.

This clonotype was seen at least ten times. V is TRBV30 and J is TRBJ2-7; 10 nucleotides line up with TRBD2. This CDR3 is 14 amino acids long. Germline-derived CDR1 and CDR2 are GTSNPN and SVGIG (reference sequence). J was trimmed by 4 bases and V by 2 bases; bases with no gene match: 5. The CDR3 sequence: CAWSRASGSYEQYF. CDR3 nucleotide sequence: TGTGCCTGGAGTCGGGCTAGCGGGAGTTACGAGCAGTACTTC.

The gene calls are TRBV6-2 or TRBV6-3 and TRBJ1-2; perhaps TRBD1 as D (6 bases). V lost 2 bases, J lost 1 base, and 11 bases lay in between. This CDR3 contains 15 residues. CDR1 is MNHEY, CDR2 SVGEGT, per germline. Here the CDR3 DNA reads TGTGCCAGCAGTTACCTACAGGGAGTTAACTATGGCTACACCTTC. This translates into CASSYLQGVNYGYTF.

In this sample, this clonotype turned up many times. The chain employs TRBV28 and TRBJ2-7; D not certain. Trimming stripped 3 bases from V and 0 bases from J, with 15 bases between. This CDR3 has 16 amino acids. CDR1 MDHEN and CDR2 SYDVKM come from the germline V gene. The CDR3 sequence is CASSFEDRQSSYEQYF. As DNA, the CDR3 is TGTGCCAGCAGTTTCGAAGATCGCCAAAGCTCCTACGAGCAGTACTTC.

In its sample, this clonotype was seen many times. The chain joins TRBV5-5 to TRBJ2-3; tentatively, D is TRBD2 (7 bases). The germline V gene has CDR1 SGHKS and CDR2 YYEKEE (reference sequence). CDR3 length: 16 residues. V was trimmed by 0 bases and J by 5 bases, leaving 16 bases between them. CDR3 region: CASSLVTGGSIDTQYF. CDR3 nucleotides: TGTGCCAGCAGCTTGGTGACAGGCGGGAGTATAGATACGCAGTATTTT.

There are many counts of this clonotype. This chain links TRBV15 with TRBJ2-3, with 7 bases that match TRBD1. This CDR3 is built from 16 residues. Trimming removed 3 bases from V and 0 bases from J; junction bases left unmatched: 6. The germline V gene encodes CDR1 LNHNV and CDR2 YYDKDF (reference sequence). CDR3 loop: CATSRGQNPSTDTQYF. CDR3 DNA sequence: TGTGCCACCAGCAGGGGACAGAACCCTAGCACAGATACGCAGTATTTT.

The chain joins TRBV7-9 to TRBJ2-7; D may match TRBD1 or TRBD2 (6 bases each). Germline lookup yields CDR1 SEHNR and CDR2 FQNEAQ (reference sequence). V lost 5 bases and J lost 4, with 21 bases in between. CDR3 length equals 16 residues. CDR3 sequence (DNA): TGTGCCAGCAGCCAACACCTGTGGGGGGCAGGTTACGAGCAGTACTTC. Its translation is CASSQHLWGAGYEQYF.

Ten or more counts support this clonotype. The chain combines TRBV20-1 with TRBJ2-1; a weak D match, TRBD2 (5 bases). CDR1 and CDR2 from the germline V gene are DFQATT and SNEGSKA (reference sequence). V gave up 0 bases and J gave up 0 bases, with 12 bases separating them. This CDR3 spans 16 amino acids. The CDR3 DNA reads as TGCAGTGCTAGAGATCTCTCGGGGAGCTCCTACAATGAGCAGTTCTTC. Its protein product is CSARDLSGSSYNEQFF.

The table lists this clonotype with many counts. The chain combines TRBV9 with TRBJ2-2, with 8 bases that match TRBD1. V was clipped by 3 bases and J by 5 bases; unmatched bases: 12. The CDR3 is made up of 17 amino acids. From germline, CDR1 is SGDLS and CDR2 YYNGEE. In nucleotides, the CDR3 is TGTGCCAGCAGCGGGACAGGGTCAGCGTGGGTGACCGGGGAGCTGTTTTTT. This encodes CASSGTGSAWVTGELFF.

This clonotype showed up many times. V and J are TRBV2 and TRBJ1-5, with 7 bases fitting TRBD1. V lost 5 bases, J lost 7 bases, and 5 bases stayed unmatched. The germline gives CDR1 SNHLY, CDR2 FYNNEI. The CDR3 is 13 residues long. The CDR3 region has the DNA TGTGCCAGCAGTAACAGGGGTGACCAGCCCCAGCATTTT. Protein product: CASSNRGDQPQHF.

Points on this clonotype: This may be a read error, as it is one base from a much larger clone. The chain couples TRBV5-1 to TRBJ2-5; no definite D call. CDR1 is SGHRS, CDR2 YFSETQ, per germline. The CDR3 has 14 residues. Trimming took off 2 bases at V and 2 bases at J, with 10 bases between the two ends. The CDR3 loop is CASSFGPPQETQYF. The CDR3 bases are TGCGCCAGCAGCTTCGGGCCACCTCAAGAGACCCAGTACTTC. Combining the CDR3 with reference TRBV5-1 and TRBJ2-5 gives the whole variable domain KAGVTQTPRYLIKTRGQQVTLSCSPISGHRSVSWYQQTPGQGLQFLFEYFSETQRNKGNFPGRFSGRQFSNSRSEMNVSTLELGDSALYLCASSFGPPQETQYFGPGTRLLVL.

At least ten counts were recorded for this clonotype. This sequence joins TRBV13 and TRBJ2-7, with 11 bases identical to TRBD2. The J segment lost 0 bases and the V segment lost 5 bases, leaving 6 bases of the junction unmatched. The CDR3 is 16 residues long. Germline V CDR1 and CDR2: PRHDT, FYEKMQ (reference sequence). The CDR3 bases are TGTGCCAGCAGCCCACGACTAGCGGGGAGCTCCTACGAGCAGTACTTC. Translation: CASSPRLAGSSYEQYF. Combining the CDR3 with reference TRBV13 and TRBJ2-7 gives the whole variable domain AAGVIQSPRHLIKEKRETATLKCYPIPRHDTVYWYQQGPGQDPQFLISFYEKMQSDKGSIPDRFSAQQFSDYHSELNMSSLELGDSALYFCASSPRLAGSSYEQYFGPGTRLTVT.

There are many counts of this clonotype. The chain carries TRBV6-1 and TRBJ1-5; D unclear. The V gene's germline CDR1 is MNHNS and CDR2 SASEGT. CDR3 length equals 13 residues. The V end lost 3 bases, the J end lost 6 bases, and 9 bases lay between the germline ends. The DNA for the CDR3 is TGTGCCAGCAGTGACTTGGAAGGTCAGCCCCAGCATTTT. It translates to CASSDLEGQPQHF.

This clonotype occurred many times. The chain employs TRBV12-3 or TRBV12-4 and TRBJ1-1; weak D call: TRBD1 (5 bases). V was pared by 3 bases and J by 4 bases, with 9 bases between. The CDR3 has 13 residues. Here the CDR3 reads CASSFDRFTEAFF. CDR3 in DNA: TGTGCCAGCAGTTTCGACAGATTCACTGAAGCTTTCTTT.

This clonotype was seen repeatedly, ten times or more. J is TRBJ1-4 and V is TRBV9; D might be TRBD1 (5 bases). Deletions cut 0 bases from V and 7 bases from J, with 13 bases between. The CDR3 totals 15 residues. The germline gives CDR1 SGDLS, CDR2 YYNGEE. The CDR3 loop reads CASSVGGRDGEKLFF. The CDR3 region has the DNA TGTGCCAGCAGCGTAGGGGGCAGGGATGGTGAAAAACTGTTTTTT.

This chain links TRBV7-9 with TRBJ2-1, with 9 bases that match TRBD2. The CDR3 is made up of 16 amino acids. CDR1 and CDR2 from the germline V gene are SEHNR and FQNEAQ (reference sequence). The ends lost 6 bases at V and 7 bases at J; junction bases unmatched: 13. The CDR3 spells CASRKAGGITLNEQFF. CDR3 DNA: TGTGCCAGCAGGAAAGCGGGAGGAATTACATTGAATGAGCAGTTCTTC.

The chain uses TRBV5-4 and TRBJ2-2, with D unresolved. Per germline, CDR1 SGHNT and CDR2 YYREEE (reference sequence). The germline V and J ends were trimmed by 3 bases and 1 base, with 10 bases remaining between them. The CDR3 covers 15 residues. The CDR3 sequence: CASSSLGKNTGELFF. The CDR3 coding sequence is TGTGCCAGCAGCTCCCTAGGAAAGAACACCGGGGAGCTGTTTTTT.

V gene TRBV4-1 combines with J gene TRBJ1-2; D might be TRBD1 (5 bases). V shed 4 bases and J shed 1 base, with 16 bases lying between them. Germline-derived CDR1 and CDR2 are MGHRA and YSYEKL. The CDR3 has 16 residues. Written as DNA, the CDR3 is TGCGCCAGCAGCCCTCAGGGACTGGTTTTTAACTATGGCTACACCTTC. This gives the protein CASSPQGLVFNYGYTF.

Here the CDR3 reads CAWNLGLVMMNTEAFF. In DNA, the CDR3 is TGTGCCTGGAATCTAGGGTTGGTAATGATGAACACTGAAGCTTTCTTT. This chain uses TRBV30 with TRBJ1-1, with D unresolved. Germline values: CDR1 GTSNPN, CDR2 SVGIG (reference sequence). V lost 4 bases, J lost 0 bases, and 18 bases lay in between. The CDR3 length is 16 residues. Based on the CDR3 plus reference TRBV30 and TRBJ1-1, the full variable domain is SQTIHQWPATLVQPVGSPLSLECTVEGTSNPNLYWYRQAAGRGLQLLFYSVGIGQISSEVPQNLSASRPQDRQFILSSKKLLLSDSGFYLCAWNLGLVMMNTEAFFGQGTRLTVV.